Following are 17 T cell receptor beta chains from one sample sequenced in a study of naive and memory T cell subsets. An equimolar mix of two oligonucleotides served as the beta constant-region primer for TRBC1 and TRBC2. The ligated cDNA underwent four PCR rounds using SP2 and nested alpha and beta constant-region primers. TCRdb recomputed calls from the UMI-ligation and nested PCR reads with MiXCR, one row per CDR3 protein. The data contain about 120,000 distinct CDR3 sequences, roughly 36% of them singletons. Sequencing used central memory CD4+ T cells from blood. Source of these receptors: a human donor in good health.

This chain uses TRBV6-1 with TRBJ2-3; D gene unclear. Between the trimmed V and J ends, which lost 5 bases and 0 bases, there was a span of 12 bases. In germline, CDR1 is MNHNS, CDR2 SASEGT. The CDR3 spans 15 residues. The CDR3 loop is CASSFQVTSTDTQYF. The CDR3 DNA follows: TGTGCCAGCAGTTTCCAGGTTACTAGCACAGATACGCAGTATTTT.

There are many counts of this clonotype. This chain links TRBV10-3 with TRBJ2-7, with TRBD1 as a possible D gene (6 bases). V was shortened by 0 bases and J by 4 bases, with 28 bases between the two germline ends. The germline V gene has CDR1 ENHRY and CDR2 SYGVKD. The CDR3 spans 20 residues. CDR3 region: CAISESNVGRIGTKSYEQYF. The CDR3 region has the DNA TGTGCCATCAGTGAGTCCAACGTAGGGAGAATAGGGACAAAGTCTTACGAGCAGTACTTC.

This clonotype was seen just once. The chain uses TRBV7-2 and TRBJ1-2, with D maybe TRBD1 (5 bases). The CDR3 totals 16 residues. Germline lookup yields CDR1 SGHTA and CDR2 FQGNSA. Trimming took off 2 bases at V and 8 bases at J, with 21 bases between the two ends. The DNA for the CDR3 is TGTGCCAGCAGCTTAATGTTAATTGGCAGGGAAAAGGGCTACACCTTC. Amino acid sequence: CASSLMLIGREKGYTF.

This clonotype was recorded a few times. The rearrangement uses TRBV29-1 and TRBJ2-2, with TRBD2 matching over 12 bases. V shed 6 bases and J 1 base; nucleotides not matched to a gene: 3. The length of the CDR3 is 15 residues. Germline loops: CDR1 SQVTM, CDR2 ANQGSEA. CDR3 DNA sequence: TGCAGCGTAAGGACTAGCGGGAAGAACACCGGGGAGCTGTTTTTT. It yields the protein CSVRTSGKNTGELFF.

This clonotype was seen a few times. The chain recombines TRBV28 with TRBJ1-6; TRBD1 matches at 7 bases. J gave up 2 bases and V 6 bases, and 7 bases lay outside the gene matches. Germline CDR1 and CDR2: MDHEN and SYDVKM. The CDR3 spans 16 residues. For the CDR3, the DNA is TGTGCCAGCAGAAAATCGACAGGGACCTATAATTCACCCCTCCACTTT. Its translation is CASRKSTGTYNSPLHF.

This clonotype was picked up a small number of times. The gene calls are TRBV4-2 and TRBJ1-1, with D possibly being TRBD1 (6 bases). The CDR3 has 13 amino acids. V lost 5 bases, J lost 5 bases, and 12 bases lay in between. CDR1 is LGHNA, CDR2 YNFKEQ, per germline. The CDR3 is CASSLRDITEAFF. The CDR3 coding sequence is TGTGCCAGCAGCTTAAGGGACATAACTGAAGCTTTCTTT.

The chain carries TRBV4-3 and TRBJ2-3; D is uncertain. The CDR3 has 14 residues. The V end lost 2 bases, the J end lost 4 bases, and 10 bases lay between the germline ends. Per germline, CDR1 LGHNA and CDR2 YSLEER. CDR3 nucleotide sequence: TGCGCCAGCAGCCAATCGGGCAGCTCAGATACGCAGTATTTT. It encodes CASSQSGSSDTQYF.

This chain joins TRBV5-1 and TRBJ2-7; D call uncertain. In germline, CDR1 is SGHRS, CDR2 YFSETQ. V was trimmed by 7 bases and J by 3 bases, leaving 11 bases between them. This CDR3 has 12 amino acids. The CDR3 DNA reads TGCGCCAGCGGCACCTATGGCTACGAGCAGTACTTC. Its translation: CASGTYGYEQYF.

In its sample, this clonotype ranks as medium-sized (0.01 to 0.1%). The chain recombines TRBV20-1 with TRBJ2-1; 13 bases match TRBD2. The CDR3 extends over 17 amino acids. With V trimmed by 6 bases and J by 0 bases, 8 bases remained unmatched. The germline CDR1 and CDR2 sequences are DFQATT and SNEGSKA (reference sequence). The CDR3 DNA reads TGCAGTGCACCGACTAGCGGGAGGCCCAGCTCCTACAATGAGCAGTTCTTC. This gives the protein CSAPTSGRPSSYNEQFF.

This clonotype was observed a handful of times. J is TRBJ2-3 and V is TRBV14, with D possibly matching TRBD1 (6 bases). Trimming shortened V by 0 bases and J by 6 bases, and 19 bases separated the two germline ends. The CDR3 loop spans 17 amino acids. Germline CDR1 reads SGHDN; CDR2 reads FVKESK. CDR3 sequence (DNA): TGTGCCAGCAGCCAAGATTGGGGATTGGGGGCTAGCGATACGCAGTATTTT. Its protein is CASSQDWGLGASDTQYF.

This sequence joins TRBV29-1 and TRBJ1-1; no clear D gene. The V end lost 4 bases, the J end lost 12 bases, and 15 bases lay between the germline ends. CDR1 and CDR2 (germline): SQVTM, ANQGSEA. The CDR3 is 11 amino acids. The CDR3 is CSVVGQVIPFF. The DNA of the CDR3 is TGCAGCGTTGTTGGCCAGGTCATACCTTTCTTT.

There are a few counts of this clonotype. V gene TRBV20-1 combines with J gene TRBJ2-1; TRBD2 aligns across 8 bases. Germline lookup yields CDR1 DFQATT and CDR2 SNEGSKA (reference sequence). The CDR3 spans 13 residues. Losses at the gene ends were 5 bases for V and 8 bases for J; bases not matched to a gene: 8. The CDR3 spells CSASGTSYDEQFF. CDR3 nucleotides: TGCAGTGCTTCCGGGACTAGTTATGATGAGCAGTTCTTC.

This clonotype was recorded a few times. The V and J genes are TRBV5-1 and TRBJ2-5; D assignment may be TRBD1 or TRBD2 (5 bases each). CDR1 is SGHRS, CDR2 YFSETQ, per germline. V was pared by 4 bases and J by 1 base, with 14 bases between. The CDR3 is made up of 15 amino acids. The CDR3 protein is CASSTLGDPQETQYF. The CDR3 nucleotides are TGCGCCAGCAGCACCCTGGGGGACCCCCAAGAGACCCAGTACTTC.

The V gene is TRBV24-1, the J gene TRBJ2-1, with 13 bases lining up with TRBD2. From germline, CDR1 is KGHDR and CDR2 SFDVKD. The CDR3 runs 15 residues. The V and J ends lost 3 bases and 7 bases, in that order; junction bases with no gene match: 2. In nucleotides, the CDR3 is TGTGCCACCAGTGATACTAGCGGGAGGGTGAATGAGCAGTTCTTC. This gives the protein CATSDTSGRVNEQFF.

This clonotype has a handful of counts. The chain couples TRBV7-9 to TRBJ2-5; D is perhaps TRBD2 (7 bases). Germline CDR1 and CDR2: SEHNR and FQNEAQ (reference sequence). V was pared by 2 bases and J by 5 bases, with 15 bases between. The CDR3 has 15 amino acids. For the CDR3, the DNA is TGTGCCAGCAGCTTAAGTGGCAGGGGAGGGGAGACCCAGTACTTC. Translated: CASSLSGRGGETQYF. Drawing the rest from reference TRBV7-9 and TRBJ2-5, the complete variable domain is DTGVSQNPRHKITKRGQNVTFRCDPISEHNRLYWYRQTLGQGPEFLTYFQNEAQLEKSRLLSDRFSAERPKGSFSTLEIQRTEQGDSAMYLCASSLSGRGGETQYFGPGTRLLVL.

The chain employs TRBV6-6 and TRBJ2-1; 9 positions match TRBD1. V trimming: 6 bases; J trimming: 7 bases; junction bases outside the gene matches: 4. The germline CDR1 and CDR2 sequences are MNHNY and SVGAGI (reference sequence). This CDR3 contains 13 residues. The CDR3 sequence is CASSQGQGNEQFF. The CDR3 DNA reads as TGTGCCAGCAGCCAGGGACAGGGAAATGAGCAGTTCTTC.

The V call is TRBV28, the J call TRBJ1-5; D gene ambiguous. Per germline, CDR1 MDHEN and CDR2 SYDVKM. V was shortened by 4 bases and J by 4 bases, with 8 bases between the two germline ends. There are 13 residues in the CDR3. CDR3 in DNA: TGTGCCAGCAGTTCGTCGTTAAATCAGCCCCAGCATTTT. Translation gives CASSSSLNQPQHF.